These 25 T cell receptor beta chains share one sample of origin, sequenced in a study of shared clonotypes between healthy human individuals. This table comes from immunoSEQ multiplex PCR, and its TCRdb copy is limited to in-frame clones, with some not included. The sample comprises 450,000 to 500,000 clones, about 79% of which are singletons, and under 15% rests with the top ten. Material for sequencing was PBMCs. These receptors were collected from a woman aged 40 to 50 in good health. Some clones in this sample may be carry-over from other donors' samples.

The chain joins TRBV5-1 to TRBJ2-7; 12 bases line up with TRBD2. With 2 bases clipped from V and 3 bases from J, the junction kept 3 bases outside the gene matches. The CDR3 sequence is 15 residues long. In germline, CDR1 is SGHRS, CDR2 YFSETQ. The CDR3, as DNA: TGCGCCAGCAGCTTCAGGACTAGCGGGATCTACGAGCAGTACTTC. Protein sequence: CASSFRTSGIYEQYF.

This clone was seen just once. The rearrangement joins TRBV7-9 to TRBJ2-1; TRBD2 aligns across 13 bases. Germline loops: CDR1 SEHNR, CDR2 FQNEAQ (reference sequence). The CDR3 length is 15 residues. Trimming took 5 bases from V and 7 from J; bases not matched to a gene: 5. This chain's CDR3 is CASSPGLAGTNEQFF. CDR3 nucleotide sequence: TGTGCCAGCAGCCCGGGACTAGCGGGGACGAATGAGCAGTTCTTC.

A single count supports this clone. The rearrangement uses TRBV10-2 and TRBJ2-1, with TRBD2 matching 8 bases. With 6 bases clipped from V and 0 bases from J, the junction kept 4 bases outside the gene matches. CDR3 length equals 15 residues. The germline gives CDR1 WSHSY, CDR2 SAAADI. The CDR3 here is CASSGSGSSYNEQFF. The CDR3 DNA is TGCGCCAGCAGCGGAAGCGGGAGCTCCTACAATGAGCAGTTCTTC.

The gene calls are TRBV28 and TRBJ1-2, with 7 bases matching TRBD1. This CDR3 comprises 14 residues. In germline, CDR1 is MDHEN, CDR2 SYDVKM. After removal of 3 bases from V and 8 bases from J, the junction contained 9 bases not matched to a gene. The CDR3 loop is CASSLQGELGGYTF. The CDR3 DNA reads TGTGCCAGCAGTTTGCAGGGGGAGCTTGGGGGCTACACCTTC.

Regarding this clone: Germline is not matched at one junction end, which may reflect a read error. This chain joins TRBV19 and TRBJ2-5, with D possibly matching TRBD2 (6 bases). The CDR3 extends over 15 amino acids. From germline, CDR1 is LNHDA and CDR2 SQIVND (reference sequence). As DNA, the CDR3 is TGTGCCAGTGGTATTTTGCGGGACGGGGGAGAGACCCAGTACTTC. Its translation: CASGILRDGGETQYF.

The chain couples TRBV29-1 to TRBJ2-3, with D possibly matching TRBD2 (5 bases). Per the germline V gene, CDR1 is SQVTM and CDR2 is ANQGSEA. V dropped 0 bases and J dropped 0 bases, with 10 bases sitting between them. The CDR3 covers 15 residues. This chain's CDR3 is CSVEEGRGSTDTQYF. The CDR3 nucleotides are TGCAGCGTTGAAGAGGGTCGAGGGAGCACAGATACGCAGTATTTT.

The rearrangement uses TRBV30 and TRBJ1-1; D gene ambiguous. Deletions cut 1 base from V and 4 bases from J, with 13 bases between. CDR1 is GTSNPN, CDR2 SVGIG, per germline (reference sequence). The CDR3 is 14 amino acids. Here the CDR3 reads CAWSGAVWGTEAFF. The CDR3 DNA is TGTGCCTGGAGTGGGGCGGTGTGGGGCACTGAAGCTTTCTTT.

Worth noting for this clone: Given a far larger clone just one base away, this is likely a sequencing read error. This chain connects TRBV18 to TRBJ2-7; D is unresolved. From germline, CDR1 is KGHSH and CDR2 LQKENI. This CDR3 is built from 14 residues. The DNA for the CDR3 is TGTACCAGCTCATCCGCGGACGGGTCCTACGAGCAGTACTTC. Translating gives CTSSSADGSYEQYF.

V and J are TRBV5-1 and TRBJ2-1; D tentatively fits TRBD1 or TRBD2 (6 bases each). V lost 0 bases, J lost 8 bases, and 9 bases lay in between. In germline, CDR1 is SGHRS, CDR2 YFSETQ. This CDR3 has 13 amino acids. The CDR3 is CASSLEGGDEQFF. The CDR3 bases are TGCGCCAGCAGCTTGGAGGGGGGCGATGAGCAGTTCTTC.

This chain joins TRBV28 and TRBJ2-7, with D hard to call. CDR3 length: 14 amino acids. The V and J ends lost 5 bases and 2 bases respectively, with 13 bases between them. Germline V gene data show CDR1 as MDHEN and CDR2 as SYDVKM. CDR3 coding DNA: TGTGCCAGCAGTCAGGCCTTATCAACCTACGAGCAGTACTTC. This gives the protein CASSQALSTYEQYF.

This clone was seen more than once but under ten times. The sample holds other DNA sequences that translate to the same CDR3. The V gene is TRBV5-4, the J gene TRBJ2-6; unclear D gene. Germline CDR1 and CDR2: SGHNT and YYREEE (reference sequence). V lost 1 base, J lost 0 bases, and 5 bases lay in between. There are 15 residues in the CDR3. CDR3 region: CASSLRSSGANVLTF. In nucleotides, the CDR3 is TGTGCCAGCAGCTTGCGCAGCTCTGGGGCCAACGTCCTGACTTTC.

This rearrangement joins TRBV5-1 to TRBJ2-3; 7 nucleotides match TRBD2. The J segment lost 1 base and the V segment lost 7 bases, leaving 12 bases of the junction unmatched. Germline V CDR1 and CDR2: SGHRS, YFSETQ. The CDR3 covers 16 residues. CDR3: CASGSGGFLGTDTQYF. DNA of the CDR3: TGCGCCAGCGGATCGGGAGGTTTTCTGGGCACAGATACGCAGTATTTT.

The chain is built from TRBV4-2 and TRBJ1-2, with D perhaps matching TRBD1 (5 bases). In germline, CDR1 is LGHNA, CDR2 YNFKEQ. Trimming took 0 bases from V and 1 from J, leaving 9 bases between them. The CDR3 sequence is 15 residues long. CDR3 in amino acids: CASSQDIGDNYGYTF. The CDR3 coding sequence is TGTGCCAGCAGCCAAGATATAGGGGATAACTATGGCTACACCTTC.

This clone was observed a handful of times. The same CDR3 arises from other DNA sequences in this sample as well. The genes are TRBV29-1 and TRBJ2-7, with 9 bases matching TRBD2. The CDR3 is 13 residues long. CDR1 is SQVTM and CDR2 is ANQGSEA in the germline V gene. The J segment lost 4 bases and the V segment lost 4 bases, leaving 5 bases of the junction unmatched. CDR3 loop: CSVGGGRGYEQYF. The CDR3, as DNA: TGCAGCGTTGGGGGCGGGAGGGGTTACGAGCAGTACTTC.

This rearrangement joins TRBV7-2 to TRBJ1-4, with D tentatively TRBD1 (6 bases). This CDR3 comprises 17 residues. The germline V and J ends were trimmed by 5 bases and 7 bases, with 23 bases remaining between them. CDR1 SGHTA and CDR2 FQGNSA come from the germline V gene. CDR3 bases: TGTGCCAGCAGCCCAAGTGGATGGGGGCGCCAGGGTGAAAAACTGTTTTTT. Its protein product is CASSPSGWGRQGEKLFF.

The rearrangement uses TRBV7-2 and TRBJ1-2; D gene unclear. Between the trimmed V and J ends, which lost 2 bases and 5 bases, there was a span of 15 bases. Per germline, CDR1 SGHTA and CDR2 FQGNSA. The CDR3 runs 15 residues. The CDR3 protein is CASSLRVLEGYGYTF. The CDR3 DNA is TGTGCCAGCAGCTTAAGGGTTCTGGAAGGATATGGCTACACCTTC.

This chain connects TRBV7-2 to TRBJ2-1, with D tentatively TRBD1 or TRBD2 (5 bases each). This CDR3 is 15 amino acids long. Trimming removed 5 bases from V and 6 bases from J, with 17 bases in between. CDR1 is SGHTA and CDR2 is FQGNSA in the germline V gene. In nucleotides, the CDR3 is TGTGCCAGCAGCCGGCGGGCTCAAACAGGCAATGAGCAGTTCTTC. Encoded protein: CASSRRAQTGNEQFF.

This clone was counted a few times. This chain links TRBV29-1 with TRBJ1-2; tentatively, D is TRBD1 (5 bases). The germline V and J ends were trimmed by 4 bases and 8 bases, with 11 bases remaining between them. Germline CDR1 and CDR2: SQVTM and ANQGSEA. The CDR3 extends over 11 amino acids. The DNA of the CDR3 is TGCAGCGTTGCCGGGGACCGAGGCTACACCTTC. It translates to CSVAGDRGYTF. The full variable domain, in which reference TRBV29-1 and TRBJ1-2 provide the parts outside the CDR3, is SAVISQKPSRDICQRGTSLTIQCQVDSQVTMMFWYRQQPGQSLTLIATANQGSEATYESGFVIDKFPISRPNLTFSTLTVSNMSPEDSSIYLCSVAGDRGYTFGSGTRLTVV.

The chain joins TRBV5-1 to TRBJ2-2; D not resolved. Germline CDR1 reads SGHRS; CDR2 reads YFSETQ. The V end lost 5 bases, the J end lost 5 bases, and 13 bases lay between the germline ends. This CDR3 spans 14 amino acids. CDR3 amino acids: CASSTLDGTGELFF. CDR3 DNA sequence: TGCGCCAGCAGTACCCTTGACGGAACCGGGGAGCTGTTTTTT.

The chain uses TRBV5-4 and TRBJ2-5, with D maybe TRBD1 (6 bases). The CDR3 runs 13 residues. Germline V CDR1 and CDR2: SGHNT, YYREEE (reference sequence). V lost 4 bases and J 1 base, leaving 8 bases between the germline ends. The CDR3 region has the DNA TGTGCCAGCAGCGTGGACAGCCAAGAGACCCAGTACTTC. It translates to CASSVDSQETQYF. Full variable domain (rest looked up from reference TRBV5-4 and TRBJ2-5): ETGVTQSPTHLIKTRGQQVTLRCSSQSGHNTVSWYQQALGQGPQFIFQYYREEENGRGNFPPRFSGLQFPNYSSELNVNALELDDSALYLCASSVDSQETQYFGPGTRLLVL.

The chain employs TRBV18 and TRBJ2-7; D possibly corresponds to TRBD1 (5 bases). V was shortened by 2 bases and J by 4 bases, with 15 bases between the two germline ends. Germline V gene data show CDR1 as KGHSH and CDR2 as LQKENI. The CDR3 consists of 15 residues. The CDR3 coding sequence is TGTGCCAGCTCACCAAATTCCGCCAGACAGTACGAGCAGTACTTC. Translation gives CASSPNSARQYEQYF.

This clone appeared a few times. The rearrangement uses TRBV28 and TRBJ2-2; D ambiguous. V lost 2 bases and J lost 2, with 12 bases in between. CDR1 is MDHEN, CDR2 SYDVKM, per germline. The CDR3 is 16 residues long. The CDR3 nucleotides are TGTGCCAGCAGTTTACTACGGACGGGCAACACCGGGGAGCTGTTTTTT. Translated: CASSLLRTGNTGELFF.

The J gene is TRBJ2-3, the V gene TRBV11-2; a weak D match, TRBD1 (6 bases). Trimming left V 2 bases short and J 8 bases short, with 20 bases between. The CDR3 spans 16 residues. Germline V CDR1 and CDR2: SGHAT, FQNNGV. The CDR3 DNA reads TGTGCCAGCAGCTTACCCGGTGGGGGCTTTACGGTTACGCAGTATTTT. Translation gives CASSLPGGGFTVTQYF.

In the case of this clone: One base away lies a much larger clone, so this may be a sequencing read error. DNA of the CDR3: TGTGCCAGCAGCGTATCTAACTATGGCTACACCTTC. Protein product: CASSVSNYGYTF. This chain connects TRBV11-1 to TRBJ1-2; D gene unclear. The germline gives CDR1 SGHAT, CDR2 FQDESV (reference sequence). V dropped 5 bases and J dropped 0 bases, with 4 bases sitting between them. The length of the CDR3 is 12 residues.

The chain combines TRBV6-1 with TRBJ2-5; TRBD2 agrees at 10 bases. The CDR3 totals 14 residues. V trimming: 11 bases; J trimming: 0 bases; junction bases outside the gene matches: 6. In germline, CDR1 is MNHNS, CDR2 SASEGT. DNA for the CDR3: TGTGCCGGAGCGGGAGGGCGATACCAAGAGACCCAGTACTTC. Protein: CAGAGGRYQETQYF.